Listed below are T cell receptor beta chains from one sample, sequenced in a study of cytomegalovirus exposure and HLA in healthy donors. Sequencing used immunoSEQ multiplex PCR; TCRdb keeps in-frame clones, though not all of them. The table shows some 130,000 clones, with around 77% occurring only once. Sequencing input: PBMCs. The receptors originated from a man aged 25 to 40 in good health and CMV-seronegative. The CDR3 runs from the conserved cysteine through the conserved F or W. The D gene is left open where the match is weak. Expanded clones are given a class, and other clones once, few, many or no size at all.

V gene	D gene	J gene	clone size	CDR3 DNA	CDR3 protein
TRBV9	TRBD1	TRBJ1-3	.	TGTGCCAGCAGCGACAGGGGAAGCGGAAACACCATATATTTT	CASSDRGSGNTIYF
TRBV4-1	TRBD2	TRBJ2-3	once	TGCGCCAGCAGCCAAGAAAGTCCGGGAGGGGGTGTAGATACGCAGTATTTT	CASSQESPGGGVDTQYF
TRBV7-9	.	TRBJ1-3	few	TGTTCCAGCAGCGGGAGGGCCGGCCACGGCGGAAGCTCTGGAAACACCATATATTTT	CSSSGRAGHGGSSGNTIYF
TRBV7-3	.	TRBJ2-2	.	TGTGCCAGCAGCTTAATCGTTAACGGGGAGCTGTTTTTT	CASSLIVNGELFF
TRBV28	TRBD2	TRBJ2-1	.	TGTGCCAGCAGTTTATTTCGAGCGGGAAGATACAATGAGCAGTTCTTC	CASSLFRAGRYNEQFF
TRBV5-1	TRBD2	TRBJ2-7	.	TGCGCCAGCAGCTTGGAGAGTAGCGGGAGGGAGGCGCAGTACTTC	CASSLESSGREAQYF
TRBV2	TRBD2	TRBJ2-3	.	TGTGCCAGCAGGACGGGACTAGCGGGAGTAGATACGCAGTATTTT	CASRTGLAGVDTQYF
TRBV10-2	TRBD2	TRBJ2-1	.	TGCGCCAGCAGTGGGACTAGCGGGGGATACAATGAGCAGTTCTTC	CASSGTSGGYNEQFF
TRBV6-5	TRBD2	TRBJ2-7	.	TGTGCCAGCAGTTACGGGGTAGCGGGAGTATTGTACTTC	CASSYGVAGVLYF
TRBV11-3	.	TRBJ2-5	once	TGTGCCAGCAGCTTAAGGGCAGGGTCGGTGGGCCAAGAGACCCAGTACTTC	CASSLRAGSVGQETQYF